This T cell receptor (beta chain) was identified in a study of blood T cells in healthy people across ages. Details on this clonotype: One end of the junction varies from germline; a read error may be responsible.

It was with a sample-barcoded 5' primer and a J-beta primer mix that a second PCR of about 6 to 12 cycles was run. MiXCR, applied by TCRdb to the 5' RACE reads, yields one record per CDR3 protein. Altogether about 1.4 million distinct CDR3 sequences are present, approximately 63% being singletons, with the ten largest covering 6.5% to 8.5%. The sequence was obtained from a man between 18 and 35 years old in good health. The sequencing input was blood.

The CDR3, as DNA: TGTGCCAGTAGTTTAAGAGCGGGAGGGTTACCCATGTACAATGAGCAGTTCTTC. Amino acids: CASSLRAGGLPMYNEQFF. The J gene is TRBJ2-1, the V gene TRBV12-3 or TRBV12-4, with 10 bases that match TRBD2. This CDR3 comprises 18 residues.